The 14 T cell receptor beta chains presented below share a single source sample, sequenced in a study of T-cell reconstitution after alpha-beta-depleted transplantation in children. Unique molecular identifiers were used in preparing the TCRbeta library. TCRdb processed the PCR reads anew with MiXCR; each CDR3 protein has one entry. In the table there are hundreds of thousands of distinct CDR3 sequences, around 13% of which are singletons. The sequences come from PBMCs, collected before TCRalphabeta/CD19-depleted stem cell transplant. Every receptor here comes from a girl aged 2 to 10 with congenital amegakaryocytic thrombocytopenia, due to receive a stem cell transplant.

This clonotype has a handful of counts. Written as DNA, the CDR3 is TGTGCCAGCAGTGAAGAATCGGGGGAGCAGTACTTC. Translating it yields CASSEESGEQYF. This chain uses TRBV2 with TRBJ2-7; a weak D match, TRBD2 (5 bases). The CDR3 sequence is 12 residues long. Germline values: CDR1 SNHLY, CDR2 FYNNEI. Trimming removed 1 base at V and 7 bases at J, with 8 bases between.

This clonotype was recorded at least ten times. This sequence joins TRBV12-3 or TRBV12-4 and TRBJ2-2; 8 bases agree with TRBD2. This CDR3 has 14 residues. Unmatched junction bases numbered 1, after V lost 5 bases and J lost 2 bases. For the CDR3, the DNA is TGTGCCAGCAGTGGACTAGCAAACACCGGGGAGCTGTTTTTT. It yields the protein CASSGLANTGELFF.

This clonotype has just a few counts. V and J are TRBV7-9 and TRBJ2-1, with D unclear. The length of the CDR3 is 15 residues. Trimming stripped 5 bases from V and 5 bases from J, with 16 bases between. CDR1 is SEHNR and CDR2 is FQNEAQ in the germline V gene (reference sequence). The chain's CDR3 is CASSTLWSQDNEQFF. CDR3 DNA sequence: TGTGCCAGCAGCACATTATGGAGCCAGGACAATGAGCAGTTCTTC. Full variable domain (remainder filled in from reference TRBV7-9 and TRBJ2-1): DTGVSQNPRHKITKRGQNVTFRCDPISEHNRLYWYRQTLGQGPEFLTYFQNEAQLEKSRLLSDRFSAERPKGSFSTLEIQRTEQGDSAMYLCASSTLWSQDNEQFFGPGTRLTVL.

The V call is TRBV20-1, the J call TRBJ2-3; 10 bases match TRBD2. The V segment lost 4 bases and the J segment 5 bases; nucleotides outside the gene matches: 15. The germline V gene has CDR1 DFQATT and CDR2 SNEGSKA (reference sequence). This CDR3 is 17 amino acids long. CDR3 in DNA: TGCAGTGCTATGCCTATCCCGCTAGCGGGAGTAGGAGATACGCAGTATTTT. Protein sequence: CSAMPIPLAGVGDTQYF.

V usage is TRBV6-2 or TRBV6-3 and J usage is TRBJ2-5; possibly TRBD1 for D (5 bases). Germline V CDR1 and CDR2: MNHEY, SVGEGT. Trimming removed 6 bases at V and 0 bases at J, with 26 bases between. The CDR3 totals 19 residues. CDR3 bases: TGTGCCAGCAGAAAACCGACCCTTAGGAGTAGCAGGGACCAAGAGACCCAGTACTTC. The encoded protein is CASRKPTLRSSRDQETQYF.

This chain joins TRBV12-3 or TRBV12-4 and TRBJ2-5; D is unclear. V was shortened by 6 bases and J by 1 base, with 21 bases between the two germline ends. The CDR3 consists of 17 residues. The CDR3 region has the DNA TGTGCCAGCAGCCTTAGGTATCAGGTGCGCCTCCAAGAGACCCAGTACTTC. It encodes CASSLRYQVRLQETQYF.

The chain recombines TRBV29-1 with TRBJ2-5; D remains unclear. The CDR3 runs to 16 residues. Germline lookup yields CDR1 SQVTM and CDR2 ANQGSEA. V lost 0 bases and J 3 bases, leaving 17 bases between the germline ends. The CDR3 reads CSVEDGYRIGKETQYF. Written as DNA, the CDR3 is TGCAGCGTTGAAGATGGATATCGCATAGGTAAAGAGACCCAGTACTTC.

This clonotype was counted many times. The CDR3 protein is CASSLGHQETQYF. Here the CDR3 DNA reads TGTGCCAGCAGTTTGGGACACCAAGAGACCCAGTACTTC. The chain uses TRBV12-3 or TRBV12-4 and TRBJ2-5; D is perhaps TRBD1 or TRBD2 (5 bases each). Trimming shortened V by 3 bases and J by 0 bases, and 5 bases separated the two germline ends. The CDR3 totals 13 residues.

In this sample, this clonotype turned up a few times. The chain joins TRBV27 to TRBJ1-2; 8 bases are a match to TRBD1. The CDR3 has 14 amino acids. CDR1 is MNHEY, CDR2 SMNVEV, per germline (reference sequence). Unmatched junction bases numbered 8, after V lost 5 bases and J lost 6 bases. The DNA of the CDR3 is TGTGCCAGCAGTCTGGACAGGGTCGGCAATGGCTACACCTTC. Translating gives CASSLDRVGNGYTF.

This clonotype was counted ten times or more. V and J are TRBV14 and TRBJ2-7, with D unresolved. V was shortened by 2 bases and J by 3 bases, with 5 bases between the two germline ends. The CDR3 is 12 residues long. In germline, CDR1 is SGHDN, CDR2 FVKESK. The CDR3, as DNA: TGTGCCAGCAGCCAAACTCGCTACGAGCAGTACTTC. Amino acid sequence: CASSQTRYEQYF. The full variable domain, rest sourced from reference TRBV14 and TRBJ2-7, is EAGVTQFPSHSVIEKGQTVTLRCDPISGHDNLYWYRRVMGKEIKFLLHFVKESKQDESGMPNNRFLAERTGGTYSTLKVQPAELEDSGVYFCASSQTRYEQYFGPGTRLTVT.

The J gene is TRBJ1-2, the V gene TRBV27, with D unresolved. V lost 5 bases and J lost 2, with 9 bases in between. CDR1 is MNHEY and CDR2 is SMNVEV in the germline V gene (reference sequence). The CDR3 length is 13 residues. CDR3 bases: TGTGCCAGCAGTGGCGCCAGGAACTATGGCTACACCTTC. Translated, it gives CASSGARNYGYTF.

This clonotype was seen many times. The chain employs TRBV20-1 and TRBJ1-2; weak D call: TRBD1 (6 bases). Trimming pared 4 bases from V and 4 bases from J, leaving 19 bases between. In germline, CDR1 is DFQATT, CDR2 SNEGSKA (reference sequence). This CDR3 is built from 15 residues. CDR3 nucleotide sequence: TGCAGTGCTATCCCCGGGACACGAGCCTTCTATGGCTACACCTTC. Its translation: CSAIPGTRAFYGYTF.

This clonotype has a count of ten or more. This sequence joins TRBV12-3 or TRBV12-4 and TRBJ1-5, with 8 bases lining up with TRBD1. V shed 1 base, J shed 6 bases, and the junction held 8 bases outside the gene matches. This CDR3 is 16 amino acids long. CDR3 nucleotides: TGTGCCAGCAGTTTAGGGGGGAGCAGGGGGCTTCAGCCCCAGCATTTT. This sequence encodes CASSLGGSRGLQPQHF.

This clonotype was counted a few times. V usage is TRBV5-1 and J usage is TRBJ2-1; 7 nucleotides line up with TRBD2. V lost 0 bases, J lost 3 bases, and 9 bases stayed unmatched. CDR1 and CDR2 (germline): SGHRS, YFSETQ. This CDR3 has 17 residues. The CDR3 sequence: CASSLEASGHYYNEQFF. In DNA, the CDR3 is TGCGCCAGCAGCTTGGAGGCTAGCGGACATTACTACAATGAGCAGTTCTTC.